This T cell receptor (beta chain) originates from a study of cytotoxic CD8 clonotypes in ibrutinib-treated CLL. Study overall: A median 12 months of treatment, range 6 to 36, preceded the collection of response samples.

Trimming pared 0 bases from V and 4 bases from J, leaving 19 bases between. Germline lookup yields CDR1 SGDLS and CDR2 YYNGEE. This CDR3 contains 17 residues. Profiling relied on immunoSEQ multiplex PCR, and the TCRdb table lists in-frame clones only, not all of them. The sample lists tens of thousands of clones, over 60% occurring once. This clone was recorded once. This TCR came from a human donor with chronic lymphocytic leukemia. J is TRBJ1-2 and V is TRBV9; D is undetermined. Sequenced here: PBMCs, sampled after 12 months of ibrutinib treatment. CDR3 in DNA: TGTGCCAGCAGCGTAGTTGCCGGAGTGGTACGGGTCTATGGCTACACCTTC. The encoded protein is CASSVVAGVVRVYGYTF.